Each of the 14 T cell receptor beta chains below was sequenced from the same sample in a study of blood T cell repertoires in COVID-19. TCRdb keeps only in-frame clones here, not all; method: immunoSEQ multiplex PCR. Of 80,000 to 130,000 clones in the sample, roughly 88% are singletons; the top ten hold around 6.5%. The sequenced sample consisted of peripheral blood. The origin of the receptors is a woman aged 60 to 75 with acute or convalescent COVID-19.

The rearrangement uses TRBV6-2 or TRBV6-3 and TRBJ2-1; tentatively, D is TRBD2 (5 bases). Trimming pared 0 bases from V and 7 bases from J, leaving 7 bases between. The CDR3 is 13 amino acids. Germline V gene sequence: CDR1 MNHEY, CDR2 SVGEGT. CDR3: CASSYSDWNEQFF. For the CDR3, the DNA is TGTGCCAGCAGTTACTCGGACTGGAATGAGCAGTTCTTC.

This rearrangement joins TRBV5-1 to TRBJ2-1; unclear D gene. The CDR3 consists of 11 residues. Germline CDR1 reads SGHRS; CDR2 reads YFSETQ. V shed 2 bases and J shed 5 bases, with 2 bases lying between them. The CDR3 DNA sequence: TGCGCCAGCAGCTTCGACAATGAGCAGTTCTTC. Its protein is CASSFDNEQFF.

The chain joins TRBV14 to TRBJ2-5; TRBD2 is a possible D gene (5 bases). The germline CDR1 and CDR2 sequences are SGHDN and FVKESK. V gave up 0 bases and J gave up 7 bases, with 9 bases separating them. The CDR3 extends over 13 amino acids. CDR3 DNA: TGTGCCAGCAGCCAAGATGTGGCGGGGACCCAGTACTTC. The encoded protein is CASSQDVAGTQYF.

This clone occurred once. The chain uses TRBV4-2 and TRBJ1-2; the match to TRBD1 covers 9 bases. This CDR3 contains 15 residues. Germline lookup yields CDR1 LGHNA and CDR2 YNFKEQ. Unmatched junction bases numbered 6, after V lost 3 bases and J lost 4 bases. The CDR3: CASSHDTGGAYGYTF. CDR3 DNA sequence: TGTGCCAGCAGCCACGATACAGGGGGCGCCTATGGCTACACCTTC.

This chain links TRBV7-9 with TRBJ2-7; D uncertain. V lost 3 bases and J lost 7, with 13 bases in between. CDR1 and CDR2 from the germline V gene are SEHNR and FQNEAQ (reference sequence). CDR3 length equals 13 residues. CDR3 protein: CASSLERGSEQYV. The CDR3 DNA reads TGTGCCAGCAGCTTGGAACGCGGCTCTGAGCAGTACGTC.

The chain recombines TRBV9 with TRBJ2-1, with 7 bases lining up with TRBD2. V was pared by 3 bases and J by 2 bases, with 8 bases of the junction left unmatched. CDR1 and CDR2 (germline): SGDLS, YYNGEE. The CDR3 is 16 amino acids. CDR3 in DNA: TGTGCCAGCAGCGAACACGGGGGGACTACCTACAATGAGCAGTTCTTC. It translates to CASSEHGGTTYNEQFF.

The genes are TRBV11-3 and TRBJ2-3, with D tentatively TRBD1 (5 bases). The CDR3 runs 14 residues. Trimming removed 5 bases from V and 2 bases from J, with 11 bases in between. CDR1 and CDR2 from the germline V gene are SGHNT and YENEEA. The CDR3 protein is CASSPTTDTDTQYF. Here the CDR3 DNA reads TGTGCCAGCAGCCCAACGACAGACACAGATACGCAGTATTTT.

V usage is TRBV14 and J usage is TRBJ2-2, with D unresolved. The CDR3 is 13 amino acids. Germline values: CDR1 SGHDN, CDR2 FVKESK. V was pared by 4 bases and J by 3 bases, with 6 bases between. Here the CDR3 reads CASSLQYTGELFF. Here the CDR3 DNA reads TGTGCCAGCAGCCTACAGTACACCGGGGAGCTGTTTTTT.

This clone came up a few times. This chain joins TRBV6-5 and TRBJ1-4; a possible D gene is TRBD1 (6 bases). CDR3 length equals 13 residues. The V and J ends lost 9 bases and 7 bases respectively, with 15 bases between them. Germline V gene lookup returns CDR1 MNHEY and CDR2 SVGAGI. CDR3 sequence reads: CASVRDNSEKLFF. CDR3 nucleotides: TGTGCCAGTGTCCGGGACAACTCTGAAAAACTGTTTTTT.

The chain is built from TRBV19 and TRBJ1-1, with D uncertain. CDR3 length: 13 amino acids. Germline V gene lookup returns CDR1 LNHDA and CDR2 SQIVND (reference sequence). The ends were cut back, 1 base at V and 8 bases at J, with 11 bases in the middle. The CDR3 DNA sequence: TGTGCCAGTAGTATAGCACAGATTACCGAAGCTTTCTTT. This sequence encodes CASSIAQITEAFF.

The V and J genes are TRBV6-5 and TRBJ2-3; D gene unclear. The germline V gene has CDR1 MNHEY and CDR2 SVGAGI. The V gene lost 0 bases and the J gene lost 3 bases, with 10 bases spanning the gap. The CDR3 runs 15 residues. In DNA, the CDR3 is TGTGCCAGCAGTTACTCGGTCAGCGCAACAGATACGCAGTATTTT. It translates to CASSYSVSATDTQYF.

The chain is built from TRBV19 and TRBJ2-2; D unresolved. V gave up 1 base and J gave up 2 bases, with 5 bases separating them. The CDR3 is 14 residues long. The germline V gene encodes CDR1 LNHDA and CDR2 SQIVND (reference sequence). The CDR3 DNA follows: TGTGCCAGTAGTATAGGGCCAAACACCGGGGAGCTGTTTTTT. Amino acid sequence: CASSIGPNTGELFF.

The chain recombines TRBV3-1 (or the pseudogene TRBV3-2) with TRBJ1-2, with 7 nucleotides matching TRBD1. The V and J ends lost 2 bases and 4 bases, in that order; junction bases with no gene match: 10. This CDR3 region has 16 residues. Germline V gene data show CDR1 as LGHDT and CDR2 as YNNKEL (reference sequence). The CDR3 is CASSQSRIRGTYGYTF. DNA of the CDR3: TGTGCCAGCAGCCAATCAAGAATCAGGGGGACCTATGGCTACACCTTC.

This chain joins TRBV3-1 (or the pseudogene TRBV3-2) and TRBJ2-4, with D possibly being TRBD1 (5 bases). This CDR3 spans 14 amino acids. The ends were cut back, 0 bases at V and 8 bases at J, with 11 bases in the middle. CDR1 LGHDT and CDR2 YNNKEL come from the germline V gene (reference sequence). CDR3 sequence: CASSQDVIGDIQYF. The CDR3 nucleotides are TGTGCCAGCAGCCAAGACGTCATAGGGGACATTCAGTACTTC.